These T cell receptor beta chains were read from a single sample in a study of untreated major depressive disorder. The repertoire was sequenced with immunoSEQ multiplex PCR; TCRdb's copy has only in-frame clones and lacks some. This table holds tens of thousands of clones, roughly 91% found once. Source material: CD4+ T cells from PBMCs. Receptors were obtained from a man younger than 40 in good health. Each CDR3 is given with its conserved first and last residue. Each record gives: clone size, J gene, D gene, CDR3 length, V gene, CDR3 protein, CDR3 DNA. A D gene is named only where the DNA matches it firmly. Size is omitted from some rows. Given values are once, few, many or a class for expanded clones.

>few|TRBJ1-2|TRBD1|15|TRBV5-1
CASSSGTGGNYGYTF
TGCGCCAGCAGCTCTGGGACAGGGGGAAACTATGGCTACACCTTC
>-|TRBJ2-7|TRBD2|16|TRBV6-4
CASSPLRGGRDYEQYF
TGTGCCAGCTCCCCGCTGCGGGGGGGGCGCGACTACGAGCAGTACTTC
>-|TRBJ1-1|TRBD1|14|TRBV7-8
CASSHQGARAEAFF
TGTGCCAGCAGCCACCAGGGGGCACGGGCTGAAGCTTTCTTT
>-|TRBJ1-5|TRBD1|16|TRBV19
CASSMGTGVGNQPQHF
TGTGCCAGTAGTATGGGTACAGGGGTAGGTAATCAGCCCCAGCATTTT
>-|TRBJ1-2|-|13|TRBV14
CASSQGANYGYTF
TGTGCCAGCAGCCAGGGGGCCAACTATGGCTACACCTTC
>-|TRBJ2-2|-|18|TRBV7-2
CASSLRGSVGVWAGELFF
TGTGCCAGCAGCTTACGGGGATCTGTCGGGGTGTGGGCCGGGGAGCTGTTTTTT
>-|TRBJ1-3|TRBD1|15|TRBV23-1
CASTKGATTANTIYF
TGCGCCAGCACTAAGGGGGCGACCACGGCAAACACCATATATTTT
>-|TRBJ1-2|-|15|TRBV4-1
CASSQDGRDNYGYTF
TGCGCCAGCAGCCAAGATGGCAGGGACAACTATGGCTACACCTTC
>-|TRBJ1-5|-|14|TRBV15
CATGFLYSNQPQHF
TGTGCCACAGGGTTTTTATATAGCAATCAGCCCCAGCATTTT
>-|TRBJ1-2|TRBD1|15|TRBV19
CASSVPGQRVYGYTF
TGTGCCAGTAGTGTACCGGGACAGAGGGTCTATGGCTACACCTTC
>-|TRBJ2-6|TRBD2|18|TRBV11-3
CASSSGLAGVGGANVLTF
TGTGCCAGCAGCTCCGGACTAGCGGGAGTTGGTGGGGCCAACGTCCTGACTTTC
>-|TRBJ1-5|TRBD1|15|TRBV2
CASRGDRVRNQPQHF
TGTGCCAGCAGGGGGGACAGGGTTAGGAATCAGCCCCAGCATTTT
>-|TRBJ1-1|-|13|TRBV7-2
CASSLDMNTEAFF
TGTGCCAGCAGCTTAGACATGAACACTGAAGCTTTCTTT
>-|TRBJ1-2|TRBD1|14|TRBV10-2
CASQSDRGNYGYTF
TGCGCCAGTCAGTCGGACAGGGGGAACTATGGCTACACCTTC
>-|TRBJ2-2|TRBD1|16|TRBV5-4
CASSFTGVGNTGELFF
TGTGCCAGCAGCTTTACAGGGGTTGGGAACACCGGGGAGCTGTTTTTT
>-|TRBJ1-4|-|16|TRBV5-1
CASSLEGGATNEKLFF
TGCGCCAGCAGCTTGGAAGGTGGGGCAACTAATGAAAAACTGTTTTTT
>-|TRBJ2-7|-|11|TRBV29-1
CSAQGDYEQYF
TGCAGCGCCCAGGGTGACTACGAGCAGTACTTC
>once|TRBJ1-4|-|14|TRBV6-5
CASSYSSWAAVKFF
TGTGCCAGCAGTTACTCGAGTTGGGCAGCGGTCAAGTTTTTT
>-|TRBJ2-3|-|11|TRBV29-1
CSPSLGYTQYF
TGCAGCCCCAGCCTTGGGTATACGCAGTATTTT
>-|TRBJ2-3|-|11|TRBV30
CAWSPKDTQYF
TGTGCCTGGAGTCCGAAAGATACGCAGTATTTT
>-|TRBJ2-2|-|17|TRBV5-1
CASSLVLGGDSTGELFF
TGCGCCAGCAGCTTGGTCCTTGGCGGGGATAGCACCGGGGAGCTGTTTTTT
>-|TRBJ2-3|TRBD2|15|TRBV30
CAWGTSGYNTDTQYF
TGTGCCTGGGGGACTAGCGGGTACAACACAGATACGCAGTATTTT
>-|TRBJ2-7|-|11|TRBV29-1
CSGRTSYEQYF
TGCAGCGGCCGAACGTCCTACGAGCAGTACTTC
>-|TRBJ2-7|TRBD1|13|TRBV29-1
CSVEGPGGYEQYF
TGCAGCGTTGAAGGGCCAGGGGGCTACGAGCAGTACTTC
>-|TRBJ1-4|-|15|TRBV5-1
CASSFGGRVGEKLFF
TGCGCCAGCAGCTTTGGAGGCAGGGTTGGAGAAAAACTGTTTTTT
>-|TRBJ2-7|-|14|TRBV9
CASSVTPGSYEQYF
TGTGCCAGCAGCGTAACCCCAGGCTCCTACGAGCAGTACTTC
>-|TRBJ2-3|-|11|TRBV20-1
CSASPADTQYF
TGCAGTGCTTCTCCGGCGGATACGCAGTATTTT
>-|TRBJ2-1|-|17|TRBV4-3
CASSQDLQTGSYNEQFF
TGCGCCAGCAGCCAAGATCTACAGACAGGCTCATACAATGAGCAGTTCTTC
>-|TRBJ2-7|TRBD2|14|TRBV6-5
CASSAGLTTYEQYF
TGTGCCAGCAGTGCGGGACTAACAACCTACGAGCAGTACTTC
>once|TRBJ1-1|-|16|TRBV25-1
CASSEYGGHRNTEAFF
TGTGCCAGCAGTGAATATGGGGGACACCGGAACACTGAAGCTTTCTTT
>-|TRBJ2-7|-|22|TRBV5-1
CASSLAGTLRGGGRTRPYEQYF
TGCGCCAGCAGCTTGGCCGGGACCCTGAGGGGGGGCGGACGGACTCGGCCCTACGAGCAGTACTTC
>-|TRBJ2-3|-|15|TRBV4-1
CASSPGVASTDTQYF
TGCGCCAGCAGCCCAGGAGTAGCTAGCACAGATACGCAGTATTTT
>-|TRBJ1-4|-|15|TRBV5-1
CASSLVGTDNEKLFF
TGCGCCAGCAGCTTGGTCGGGACGGATAATGAAAAACTGTTTTTT
>-|TRBJ1-2|-|13|TRBV5-1
CASGASGPYGYTF
TGCGCCAGCGGGGCTTCTGGACCCTATGGCTACACCTTC
>-|TRBJ1-1|-|15|TRBV9
CASSVAGRENTEAFF
TGTGCCAGCAGCGTAGCAGGCAGGGAGAACACTGAAGCTTTCTTT